These T cell receptor beta chains were read from a single sample in a study of shared clonotypes between healthy human individuals. Profiled with immunoSEQ multiplex PCR; TCRdb holds only in-frame clones, not every one. This sample yields 110,000 or so clones, of which around two thirds are seen a single time; 20% to 25% belongs to the top ten. Sequencing was performed on memory CD8+ T cells sorted from blood. The receptors were sampled from a woman under 40 in good health. Both conserved end residues are part of each CDR3. The D gene is left open where the match is weak. Clone size is stated in some rows and not others, as once, few, many or a class when expanded.

>TRBJ2-7|TRBV7-6|NA|NA
CASSTIGYHEQYF
TGTGCCAGCAGCACTATAGGGTATCACGAGCAGTACTTC
>TRBJ2-5|TRBV11-2|TRBD1|once
CASSLRWGQGQLETQYF
TGTGCCAGCAGCTTGAGATGGGGACAGGGGCAGTTAGAGACCCAGTACTTC
>TRBJ2-3|TRBV5-6|NA|few
CASSLVLSTDTQYF
TGTGCCAGCAGCTTGGTTCTTAGCACAGATACGCAGTATTTT
>TRBJ1-3|TRBV27|NA|NA
CASSASVISGNTIYF
TGTGCCAGCAGTGCCTCAGTGATCTCTGGAAACACCATATATTTT
>TRBJ1-2|TRBV7-9|TRBD1|NA
CASSLQTGSGYTF
TGTGCCAGCAGCCTTCAGACAGGGTCTGGCTACACCTTC
>TRBJ2-5|TRBV5-4|NA|NA
CASSLERVEQYF
TGTGCCAGCAGCTTGGAGCGAGTAGAGCAGTACTTC
>TRBJ2-7|TRBV29-1|NA|NA
CSVARDSYEQYF
TGCAGCGTTGCGCGGGATTCCTACGAGCAGTACTTC
>TRBJ2-7|TRBV7-6|TRBD2|NA
CASSGRLAGRGYEQYF
TGTGCCAGCAGCGGACGACTAGCGGGGAGAGGCTACGAGCAGTACTTC
>TRBJ2-7|TRBV7-9|NA|NA
CASSGLAEQYF
TGTGCCAGCAGCGGATTAGCCGAGCAGTACTTC
>TRBJ2-7|TRBV10-3|TRBD2|NA
CAISEGPGLGYEQYF
TGTGCCATCAGTGAAGGACCGGGACTAGGGTACGAGCAGTACTTC
>TRBJ1-1|TRBV7-6|NA|many
CASSLTAESTEAFF
TGTGCCAGCAGCTTAACGGCAGAGAGCACTGAAGCTTTCTTT
>TRBJ2-7|TRBV5-1|TRBD2|once
CASSSRLAVLGSEQYF
TGCGCCAGCAGCTCAAGACTAGCGGTATTAGGTTCCGAGCAGTACTTC
>TRBJ2-6|TRBV4-2|NA|once
CASSQDRDSGANVLTF
TGTGCCAGCAGCCAAGATCGGGACTCTGGGGCCAACGTCCTGACTTTC
>TRBJ1-4|TRBV28|TRBD1|NA
CASSSPGQGREKLFF
TGTGCCAGCAGCTCACCGGGACAGGGTCGGGAAAAACTGTTTTTT
>TRBJ2-7|TRBV7-9|TRBD1|NA
CASSLRGKPYEQYF
TGTGCCAGCAGCCTCAGGGGGAAGCCCTACGAGCAGTACTTC
>TRBJ2-4|TRBV28|TRBD1|NA
CASSLEGTGILSLENIQYF
TGTGCCAGCAGTTTGGAGGGGACAGGGATACTCTCTTTGGAAAACATTCAGTACTTC
>TRBJ2-1|TRBV29-1|TRBD2|many
CSVDSREGRADEQFF
TGCAGCGTTGATAGCCGGGAGGGTCGTGCCGATGAGCAGTTCTTC
>TRBJ2-7|TRBV2|NA|NA
CASRGAGTHYEQYF
TGTGCCAGCAGGGGGGCGGGGACCCATTACGAGCAGTACTTC
>TRBJ2-7|TRBV6-4|TRBD1|NA
CASSFTGDPYEQYF
TGTGCCAGCAGCTTCACAGGGGACCCCTACGAGCAGTACTTC
>TRBJ2-5|TRBV25-1|NA|NA
CASSGTRDKEETQYF
TGTGCCAGCAGTGGAACCAGGGACAAAGAAGAGACCCAGTACTTC
>TRBJ2-1|TRBV5-6|NA|NA
CASSLELRAYNEQFF
TGTGCCAGCAGCTTGGAGCTAAGGGCCTACAATGAGCAGTTCTTC
>TRBJ2-7|TRBV2|NA|NA
CASSGQAPFSYEQYF
TGTGCCAGCAGTGGACAGGCCCCCTTCTCCTACGAGCAGTACTTC
>TRBJ2-7|TRBV27|NA|NA
CASSFERASYEQYF
TGTGCCAGCAGTTTTGAGCGGGCCTCCTACGAGCAGTACTTC
>TRBJ2-7|TRBV21-1|NA|NA
CASSKVLSYEQYF
TGTGCCAGCAGCAAAGTTCTCTCCTACGAGCAGTACTTC
>TRBJ2-3|TRBV10-1|TRBD2|few
CASSSVTSGSTDTQYF
TGCGCCAGCAGTTCTGTGACTAGCGGGAGCACAGATACGCAGTATTTT
>TRBJ1-2|TRBV28|NA|NA
CASSLRTNYGYTF
TGTGCCAGCAGTTTGCGGACAAACTATGGCTACACCTTC
>TRBJ1-3|TRBV6-5|NA|NA
CASSLRDSSGNTIYF
TGTGCCAGCAGCCTAAGAGATAGCTCTGGAAACACCATATATTTT
>TRBJ1-1|TRBV13|NA|NA
CASSLSSTEAFF
TGTGCCAGCAGCTTAAGCAGCACTGAAGCTTTCTTT
>TRBJ2-1|TRBV5-5|NA|NA
CASSSGRSTYNEQFF
TGTGCCAGCAGCTCCGGCCGGAGTACATACAATGAGCAGTTCTTC
>TRBJ1-2|TRBV4-2|NA|NA
CASSQDLEGRNYGYTF
TGTGCCAGCAGCCAAGATCTTGAGGGGCGCAACTATGGCTACACCTTC
>TRBJ2-7|TRBV7-2|NA|NA
CASSPSGTDAYEQYF
TGTGCCAGCAGCCCATCAGGGACGGACGCCTACGAGCAGTACTTC
>TRBJ2-7|TRBV7-8|NA|few
CASLGSLDDVLGRVYEQYF
TGTGCCAGCCTGGGGAGCTTAGACGACGTTTTGGGAAGAGTCTACGAGCAGTACTTC
>TRBJ2-1|TRBV4-1|TRBD2|NA
CASSLTSGRANEQFF
TGCGCCAGCAGCCTAACTAGCGGGAGGGCCAATGAGCAGTTCTTC
>TRBJ2-2|TRBV28|TRBD1|NA
CASLGQGAVSVSGVGELFF
TGTGCCAGCTTAGGACAGGGGGCCGTATCGGTCTCGGGCGTCGGGGAGCTGTTTTTT
>TRBJ2-3|TRBV28|NA|NA
CASSPLPWRTDTQYF
TGTGCCAGCAGCCCTCTACCGTGGAGAACAGATACGCAGTATTTT
>TRBJ2-7|TRBV7-2|NA|NA
CASSFGYDEQYF
TGTGCCAGCAGCTTTGGATACGACGAGCAGTACTTC
>TRBJ1-2|TRBV15|NA|NA
CATSRDLGPEGYTF
TGTGCCACCAGCAGAGATCTTGGCCCCGAGGGCTACACCTTC
>TRBJ2-3|TRBV9|NA|NA
CASSVGGSSDTQYF
TGTGCCAGCAGCGTAGGAGGTAGTTCGGATACGCAGTATTTT
>TRBJ2-1|TRBV25-1|TRBD2|many
CASCPPSGSYNEQFF
TGTGCCAGCTGCCCACCTAGCGGTAGCTACAATGAGCAGTTCTTC
>TRBJ2-1|TRBV5-1|NA|NA
CASSLLSNNERFF
TGCGCCAGCAGCTTGCTTTCGAACAATGAGCGGTTCTTC
>TRBJ2-7|TRBV6-5|NA|medium-sized
CASSYVTGSSYEQYF
TGTGCCAGCAGTTACGTTACAGGGTCCTCCTACGAGCAGTACTTC